In this sample, the clone carrying this T cell receptor beta chain turned up once. The record originates from a study of control samples from healthy donors and cancer patients. Sequencing used immunoSEQ multiplex PCR; TCRdb keeps in-frame clones, though not all of them. The repertoire has 98,000 or so clones, about four fifths of them found once; the top ten carry 10%. Sequencing input: blood. This sequence originates from a woman in her 30s in good health.

The CDR3: CASSDLGGLSLNSNQPQHF. The CDR3 bases are TGTGCCAGCAGTGATTTAGGGGGCCTCTCCCTAAATAGCAATCAGCCCCAGCATTTT. V is TRBV6-1 and J is TRBJ1-5, with 7 bases that match TRBD1. The length of the CDR3 is 19 residues. V lost 3 bases and J lost 0; bases outside the gene matches: 14. In germline, CDR1 is MNHNS, CDR2 SASEGT.